This T cell receptor (beta chain) is drawn from a study of beta chain features in type 1 diabetes (dated 2018 in TCRdb). About the investigation overall: Patients and healthy donors did not differ in mean age, gender distribution, total cell number or subset yield. In the study, recently diagnosed type 1 diabetes patients and matched healthy donors were compared on the TCRB repertoires of their sorted circulating CD4+ T cell subsets. Regulatory and stem cell-like memory subsets were obtained from only 8 patients and roughly 8 healthy donors, while naive and central memory subsets were obtained from all 30 or so donors. A total of 100 million to 110 million sorted cells were examined across all samples, and a strong correlation was observed between cell number per subset and RNA yield.

The entire isolated RNA was reverse transcribed using the High Capacity cDNA Reverse Transcription Kit, and thus expressed TCRB transcripts were sequenced. Naive, central memory and regulatory T cell samples underwent deep immunoSEQ sequencing, averaging around 4 million total reads per sample. Sorted cells were lysed in RLT buffer, and RNA was extracted using DNase-treated RNeasy Micro or Mini kits according to cell number. To prevent cross-contamination, every cell subset was processed on its own, while patient and healthy donor samples were processed together. The immunoSEQ multiplex PCR was used to amplify TCRB sequences from cDNA, generating 87-bp fragments that spanned the CDR3 region. Sequencing of the amplicons was done on the Illumina HiSeq platform. Per the source publication's procedure: Synthetic template baselines were used to correct PCR bias computationally, reads within Hamming distance 2 were collapsed, and singletons that could not be merged were discarded. By aligning reads against IMGT, V, D and J genes, CDR3 length, and insertions or deletions at six rearrangement sites were assigned. Within each subset, clonotype counts were normalized to the number of sorted cells before true diversity and Gini coefficients were calculated with the tcR R package. The overlap coefficient, calculated on TCRB nucleotide sequences, was used to quantify repertoire sharing. Sourced from immuneACCESS, this table was stored by TCRdb with only in-frame sequences that have V and J called. A share of the clones is absent; for the studies checked, an unresolved V gene accounts for under half, and the remainder has no known explanation. That table supplies the V and J calls and clone size; D and trimming were determined from the DNA. The sample table records around 340,000 clones; 9.3% of these occur just once. Of the sample, 0.95% to 1.1% is held by the ten largest clones.

There are a few counts of this clone. Its cognate antigen has yet to be identified. The sample holds no much larger clone one base away, and base qualities are not on file. Each donor gave one peripheral blood draw, averaging approximately 0.12 L, which was collected into heparinised tubes. Using a panel that included CD45RO, CCR7, CD25, CD127, CD95 and CD27, naive, central memory, regulatory and stem cell-like memory CD4+ T cells were sorted on a BD FACSAria II. A purity above 95% was achieved for all sorted populations. PBMCs were isolated immediately by Lymphoprep density gradient centrifugation and stained directly without culture. To minimize batch effects, samples were stained and sorted in pairs, one healthy donor with one patient per experiment. Broader findings and caveats from the paper: Type 1 diabetes patients showed a moderate but significant shortening of TCRB CDR3 length in all four CD4+ subsets. The naive, central memory and regulatory TCRB repertoires appeared to resemble one another more closely among patients than among healthy donors. Shorter templates might be favored by PCR, yet because patient and control samples were amplified and corrected together, any such skew would affect both groups equally. Because the HLA sub-analyses included only small numbers of individuals, any influence of HLA type on TCRB rearrangement was left unresolved. Because cDNA was sequenced instead of genomic DNA, highly expressing activated cells could be over-represented, though the groups showed no difference in activation or CD3 levels. Fewer insertions and more nucleotide deletions at VDJ recombination sites were observed in patients with type 1 diabetes, implying thymic rearrangement abnormalities.

From a lookup of the germline V gene, CDR1 and CDR2 are SQVTM and ANQGSEA. V is reduced by 8 bases and J by 3 bases, leaving a spacing of 13 bases between them. The CDR3 measures 12 amino acids from cysteine to phenylalanine. Kept here is only the CDR3 DNA, which spans 36 bases and is read in frame from base 1. Sample: central memory CD4+ T cells from blood. The receptor's source is a man between 25 and 39 years old with type 1 diabetes. This receptor chain uses TRBV29-1 and TRBJ1-2, with a weak D call of TRBD1 (5 bases match). The CDR3 reads CSTREGDYGYTF. The DNA reads as follows: TGCAGCACCAGGGAGGGTGACTATGGCTACACCTTC.